This T cell receptor beta chain stems from a study of shared clonotypes between healthy human individuals. V dropped 2 bases and J dropped 8 bases, with 26 bases sitting between them. Germline assignment: CDR1 SGHRS and CDR2 YFSETQ. The CDR3 length is 18 residues. The table came from immunoSEQ multiplex PCR; TCRdb's copy has only in-frame clones and leaves some out. The sample has around 500,000 clones, 79% seen once. Sequenced sample: PBMCs. The J gene is TRBJ2-1, the V gene TRBV5-1, with D maybe TRBD2 (5 bases). The origin of this receptor is a middle-aged woman in good health. Some clones in this sample may be carry-over from other donors' samples. The DNA for the CDR3 is TGCGCCAGCAGCTTAGGGTTGATGTCGGCGGGTTTAGGCTATGAGCAGTTCTTC. This codes for CASSLGLMSAGLGYEQFF.